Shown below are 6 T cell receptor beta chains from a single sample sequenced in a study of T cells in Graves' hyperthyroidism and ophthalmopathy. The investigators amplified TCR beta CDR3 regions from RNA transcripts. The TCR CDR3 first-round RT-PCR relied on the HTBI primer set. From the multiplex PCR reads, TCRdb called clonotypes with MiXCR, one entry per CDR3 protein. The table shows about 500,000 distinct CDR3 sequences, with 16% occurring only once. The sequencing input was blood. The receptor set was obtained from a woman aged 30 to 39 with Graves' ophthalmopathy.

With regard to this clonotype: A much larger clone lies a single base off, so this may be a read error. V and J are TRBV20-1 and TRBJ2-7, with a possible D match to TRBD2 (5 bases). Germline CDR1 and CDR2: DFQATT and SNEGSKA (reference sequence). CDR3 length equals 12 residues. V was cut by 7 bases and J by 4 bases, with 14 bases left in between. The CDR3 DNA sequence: TGCAGTGTTAGGGAGATAGAGTACGAGCAGTACTTC. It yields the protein CSVREIEYEQYF.

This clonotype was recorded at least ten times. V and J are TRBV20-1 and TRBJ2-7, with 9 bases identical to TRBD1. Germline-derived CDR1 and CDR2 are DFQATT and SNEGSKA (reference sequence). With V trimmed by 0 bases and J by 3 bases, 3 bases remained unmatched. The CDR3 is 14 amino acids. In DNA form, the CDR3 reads TGCAGTGCTAGAGATGGGACAGGGCTCTACGAGCAGTACTTC. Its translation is CSARDGTGLYEQYF.

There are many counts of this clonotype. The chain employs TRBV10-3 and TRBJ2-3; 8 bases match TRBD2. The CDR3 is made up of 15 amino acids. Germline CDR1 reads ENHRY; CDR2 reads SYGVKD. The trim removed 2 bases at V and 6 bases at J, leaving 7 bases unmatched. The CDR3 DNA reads TGTGCCATCAGTGAGGAGAGCGGGAGAGCGGATACGCAGTATTTT. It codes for CAISEESGRADTQYF.

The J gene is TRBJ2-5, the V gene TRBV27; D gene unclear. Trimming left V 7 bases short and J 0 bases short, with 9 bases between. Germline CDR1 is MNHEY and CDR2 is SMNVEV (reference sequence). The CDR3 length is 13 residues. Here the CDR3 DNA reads TGTGCCAGCACCCACATGTACCAAGAGACCCAGTACTTC. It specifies CASTHMYQETQYF.

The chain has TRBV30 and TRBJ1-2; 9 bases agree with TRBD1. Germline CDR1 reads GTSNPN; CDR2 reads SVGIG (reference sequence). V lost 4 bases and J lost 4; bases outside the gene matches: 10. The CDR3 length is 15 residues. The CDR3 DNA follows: TGTGCCTGGACGCCCCGGGACAGGGTAATCTATGGCTACACCTTC. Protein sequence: CAWTPRDRVIYGYTF.

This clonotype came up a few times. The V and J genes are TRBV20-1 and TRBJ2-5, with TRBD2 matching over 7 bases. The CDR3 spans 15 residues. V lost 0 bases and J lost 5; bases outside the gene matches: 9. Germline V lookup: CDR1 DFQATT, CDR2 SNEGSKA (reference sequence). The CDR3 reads CSARDGSGQRETQYF. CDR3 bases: TGCAGTGCTAGAGATGGTAGCGGGCAACGGGAGACCCAGTACTTC.